This T cell receptor (beta chain) was identified in a study of blood T cells in healthy people across ages. Combining a sample-barcoded 5' primer with a J-beta primer mix, a second PCR ran for about 7 to 12 cycles. TCRdb called the 5' RACE reads again in MiXCR, with one record for every CDR3 protein. The table has about 580,000 distinct CDR3 sequences, around 50% seen once. Germline CDR1 and CDR2: SGHAT and FQNNGV. V lost 0 bases to trimming and J lost 7 bases, with 14 bases between them. The CDR3 spans 15 residues. The chain combines TRBV11-2 with TRBJ2-3, with D tentatively TRBD1 (6 bases). Material: blood. The sequence was obtained from a man older than 75 in good health. DNA of the CDR3: TGTGCCAGCAGCTTAGAACTCACAGGGTTGAATACGCAGTATTTT. Translated, it gives CASSLELTGLNTQYF.